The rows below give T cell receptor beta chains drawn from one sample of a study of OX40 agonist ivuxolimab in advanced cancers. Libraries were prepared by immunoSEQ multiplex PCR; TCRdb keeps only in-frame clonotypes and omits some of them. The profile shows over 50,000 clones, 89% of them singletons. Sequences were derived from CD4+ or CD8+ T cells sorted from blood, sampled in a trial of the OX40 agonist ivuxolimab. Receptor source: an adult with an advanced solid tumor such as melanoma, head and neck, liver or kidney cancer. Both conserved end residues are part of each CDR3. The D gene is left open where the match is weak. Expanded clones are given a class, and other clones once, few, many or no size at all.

DNA: TGTGCCAGCAGTTACTCTAGGACAGCTGAAGCTTTCTTT
CDR3: CASSYSRTAEAFF
J: TRBJ1-1
D: -
size: -
V: TRBV6-5

DNA: TGTGCCAGCAGTGACCATGATTACAATGAGCAGTTCTTC
CDR3: CASSDHDYNEQFF
J: TRBJ2-1
D: -
size: -
V: TRBV2

DNA: TGTGCCAGCAGTTTCACAGGGGGGAATCAGCCCCAGCATTTT
CDR3: CASSFTGGNQPQHF
J: TRBJ1-5
D: TRBD1
size: -
V: TRBV27

DNA: TGTGCCAGCAGCCAGGGGACACCCTCCTACGAGCAGTACTTC
CDR3: CASSQGTPSYEQYF
J: TRBJ2-7
D: -
size: -
V: TRBV11-2

DNA: TGTGCCAGCAGTGAGGACGGGAGTATACACAATGAGCAGTTCTTC
CDR3: CASSEDGSIHNEQFF
J: TRBJ2-1
D: -
size: -
V: TRBV2

DNA: TGTGCCAGCGGTAAGGGCCACGAGCAGTACTTC
CDR3: CASGKGHEQYF
J: TRBJ2-7
D: -
size: -
V: TRBV6-5

DNA: TGCGCCAGCAGCCAAGCAAATCAGCCCCAGCATTTT
CDR3: CASSQANQPQHF
J: TRBJ1-5
D: -
size: -
V: TRBV4-1

DNA: TGTGCCAGTGCTAGCGACGGGGAGGGTGAGCAGTTCTTC
CDR3: CASASDGEGEQFF
J: TRBJ2-1
D: TRBD2
size: -
V: TRBV19

DNA: TGTGCCAGCAGCTTGGGCCTCGGGCAGGGCTACGAGCAGTACTTC
CDR3: CASSLGLGQGYEQYF
J: TRBJ2-7
D: -
size: -
V: TRBV11-2

DNA: TGTGCCAGCAGCTTTTGGACTAGCGGGAACTACGAGCAGTACTTC
CDR3: CASSFWTSGNYEQYF
J: TRBJ2-7
D: TRBD2
size: -
V: TRBV13

DNA: TGTGCCAGCAGCTTAGGCCCAGGGGTTAAGGTGAATGAGCAGTTCTTC
CDR3: CASSLGPGVKVNEQFF
J: TRBJ2-1
D: -
size: once
V: TRBV11-2

DNA: TGTGCCAGCAGCCCCCGACAGGGGATAATTTCTGGGGCCAACGTCCTGACTTTC
CDR3: CASSPRQGIISGANVLTF
J: TRBJ2-6
D: TRBD1
size: -
V: TRBV4-2

DNA: TGTGCCAGCAGTGGGCTGGGGAGTACTTACGAGCAGTACTTC
CDR3: CASSGLGSTYEQYF
J: TRBJ2-7
D: -
size: -
V: TRBV6-1

DNA: TGTGCCATCGGGGGTGGGAACATTCAGTACTTC
CDR3: CAIGGGNIQYF
J: TRBJ2-4
D: -
size: once
V: TRBV10-3

DNA: TGCAGCGTTGAAGTGACCCGTACCGGGGAGCTGTTTTTT
CDR3: CSVEVTRTGELFF
J: TRBJ2-2
D: -
size: -
V: TRBV29-1

DNA: TGTGCCATCAGTACAAGCGGGAGGGCTGGCAATGAGCAGTTCTTC
CDR3: CAISTSGRAGNEQFF
J: TRBJ2-1
D: TRBD2
size: once
V: TRBV10-3

DNA: TGTGCCAGCAGCTCCACGGATTATGAGCAGTTCTTC
CDR3: CASSSTDYEQFF
J: TRBJ2-1
D: -
size: -
V: TRBV7-3

DNA: TGTGCCAGCAGTCTCCTTGGGACAGGGGATCAGCCCCAGCATTTT
CDR3: CASSLLGTGDQPQHF
J: TRBJ1-5
D: TRBD1
size: -
V: TRBV27

DNA: TGTGCCAGCGGCCAGATTGGTTACTACGAGCAGTACTTC
CDR3: CASGQIGYYEQYF
J: TRBJ2-7
D: -
size: -
V: TRBV27

DNA: TGTGCCAGCAGTTTAACGGCCACAGATACGCAGTATTTT
CDR3: CASSLTATDTQYF
J: TRBJ2-3
D: -
size: -
V: TRBV27

DNA: TGTGCCAGCAGCTTTCCGGGGGAGTACGAGCAGTACTTC
CDR3: CASSFPGEYEQYF
J: TRBJ2-7
D: -
size: -
V: TRBV7-9

DNA: TGTGCCAGCAGCTTTGCCCACTTTCAGCGGAGACCCTACGAGCAGTACTTC
CDR3: CASSFAHFQRRPYEQYF
J: TRBJ2-7
D: -
size: -
V: TRBV11-2

DNA: TGCGCCAGCAGCTTGGGGGATGACACAGATACGCAGTATTTT
CDR3: CASSLGDDTDTQYF
J: TRBJ2-3
D: -
size: -
V: TRBV5-1

DNA: TGCAGCGTTGAAGATCATGAGTACGAGCAGTACTTC
CDR3: CSVEDHEYEQYF
J: TRBJ2-7
D: -
size: -
V: TRBV29-1

DNA: TGTGCCAGCAGCCCGGAGGGACTAGCGGACGAGCAGTACTTC
CDR3: CASSPEGLADEQYF
J: TRBJ2-7
D: TRBD2
size: once
V: TRBV5-6

DNA: TGTGCCAGCAGCTTGGCGGACAGCCTTCTAGGTGGCTACACCTTC
CDR3: CASSLADSLLGGYTF
J: TRBJ1-2
D: -
size: -
V: TRBV5-6

DNA: TGTGCCAGCAGTTTCTCAGGAGGGGGCACTGAAGCTTTCTTT
CDR3: CASSFSGGGTEAFF
J: TRBJ1-1
D: -
size: -
V: TRBV6-6

DNA: TGTGCCAGCAGCTTAGCTGACAGCTCCTACGAGCAGTACTTC
CDR3: CASSLADSSYEQYF
J: TRBJ2-7
D: -
size: -
V: TRBV11-2

DNA: TGTGCCAGCAGTTACGAGGGGCGAACAGATACGCAGTATTTT
CDR3: CASSYEGRTDTQYF
J: TRBJ2-3
D: -
size: -
V: TRBV6-5

DNA: TGCGCCAGCAGCCAAGCTGCGGCTAGCGGGCGAAGGGGGGAATTTTACGAGCAGTACTTC
CDR3: CASSQAAASGRRGEFYEQYF
J: TRBJ2-7
D: TRBD2
size: -
V: TRBV4-3

DNA: TGTGCCAGTAGTACCGGGACTGACTATAGCGGGATTTCCTACAATGAGCAGTTCTTC
CDR3: CASSTGTDYSGISYNEQFF
J: TRBJ2-1
D: TRBD2
size: -
V: TRBV19

DNA: TGTGCCAGCACCGCCGGACACGGCGGCACTGAAGCTTTCTTT
CDR3: CASTAGHGGTEAFF
J: TRBJ1-1
D: -
size: -
V: TRBV13

DNA: TGTGCCAGCAGCGGGGCCAAAAACATTCAGTACTTC
CDR3: CASSGAKNIQYF
J: TRBJ2-4
D: -
size: -
V: TRBV5-6

DNA: TGCAGCGTTGAGACCCGGGAGATCGGTGAGACCCAGTACTTC
CDR3: CSVETREIGETQYF
J: TRBJ2-5
D: -
size: -
V: TRBV29-1

DNA: TGCGCCAGCAGTCAAGAGGAACAACTCTACGAGCAGTACTTC
CDR3: CASSQEEQLYEQYF
J: TRBJ2-7
D: -
size: -
V: TRBV4-1

DNA: TGTGCCAGTAATGTTTATAGCAATCAGCCCCAGCATTTT
CDR3: CASNVYSNQPQHF
J: TRBJ1-5
D: -
size: -
V: TRBV19

DNA: TGTGCCAGCAGCTCCGGGACTAGCGGGAGACAGACCCAGTACTTC
CDR3: CASSSGTSGRQTQYF
J: TRBJ2-5
D: TRBD2
size: -
V: TRBV7-3

DNA: TGTGCCAGCAGCTTAATTGGTGCCTATGAGCAGTTCTTC
CDR3: CASSLIGAYEQFF
J: TRBJ2-1
D: -
size: -
V: TRBV7-9

DNA: TGTGCCAGTAGTGCCTTGGGACTAGCGGGAGGCGGAGAGACCCAGTACTTC
CDR3: CASSALGLAGGGETQYF
J: TRBJ2-5
D: TRBD2
size: -
V: TRBV19

DNA: TGTGCCAGCAGTGACCGGGACGGTCTCTCCTACGAGCAGTACTTC
CDR3: CASSDRDGLSYEQYF
J: TRBJ2-7
D: -
size: -
V: TRBV27

DNA: TGTGCCAGCAGTGATCAGGGTACCGGGGCCAACGTCCTGACTTTC
CDR3: CASSDQGTGANVLTF
J: TRBJ2-6
D: -
size: once
V: TRBV6-1

DNA: TGCGCCAGCAGCTCGGGACTAGCGGGACCCTACTACGAGCAGTACTTC
CDR3: CASSSGLAGPYYEQYF
J: TRBJ2-7
D: TRBD2
size: -
V: TRBV5-1

DNA: TGTGCCAGCAGATGGGCGCAGAACACCGGGGAGCTGTTTTTT
CDR3: CASRWAQNTGELFF
J: TRBJ2-2
D: -
size: -
V: TRBV27

DNA: TGTGCCAGCAGAGATATCAGTAGCAATCAGCCCCAGCATTTT
CDR3: CASRDISSNQPQHF
J: TRBJ1-5
D: -
size: once
V: TRBV28

DNA: TGTGCCAGCAGCGCCGCCGGGGGGGCTGGGGACAATGAGCAGTTCTTC
CDR3: CASSAAGGAGDNEQFF
J: TRBJ2-1
D: TRBD2
size: -
V: TRBV9

DNA: TGTGCCAGCAGTTCTATAGCGGGAGAGGGGACAGATACGCAGTATTTT
CDR3: CASSSIAGEGTDTQYF
J: TRBJ2-3
D: TRBD2
size: once
V: TRBV28

DNA: TGTGCCAGTAACTACGGGACCGATGTCTACGAGCAGTACTTC
CDR3: CASNYGTDVYEQYF
J: TRBJ2-7
D: -
size: -
V: TRBV19

DNA: TGTGCCAGCTCAACGGGACAGCCAAATTCAGATACGCAGTATTTT
CDR3: CASSTGQPNSDTQYF
J: TRBJ2-3
D: TRBD1
size: -
V: TRBV18

DNA: TGTGCCAGCTCGCCATCCGGTAGCGGACCCAGCTCCTACAATGAGCAGTTCTTC
CDR3: CASSPSGSGPSSYNEQFF
J: TRBJ2-1
D: -
size: -
V: TRBV18

DNA: TGTGCCAGCAGCGTAGTGAGCGGGACCTACAATGAGCAGTTCTTC
CDR3: CASSVVSGTYNEQFF
J: TRBJ2-1
D: TRBD2
size: -
V: TRBV9

DNA: TGTGCCAGCAGTCGGGGGACGGCAAGCAATCAGCCCCAGCATTTT
CDR3: CASSRGTASNQPQHF
J: TRBJ1-5
D: -
size: -
V: TRBV27

DNA: TGTGCCAGCAGCCAAGATCGGCAGGGGGTGAGCTTCTATGGCTACACCTTC
CDR3: CASSQDRQGVSFYGYTF
J: TRBJ1-2
D: TRBD1
size: -
V: TRBV4-2

DNA: TGTGCCAGCAGTGAACCCTTCACAGGGGTTAGCAATCAGCCCCAGCATTTT
CDR3: CASSEPFTGVSNQPQHF
J: TRBJ1-5
D: TRBD1
size: -
V: TRBV25-1

DNA: TGTGCCAGTAGTATGGGACTCCCCTACGAGCAGTACTTC
CDR3: CASSMGLPYEQYF
J: TRBJ2-7
D: -
size: -
V: TRBV19

DNA: TGCGCCAGCGGACAGGGGGCAGAGGGCTACACCTTC
CDR3: CASGQGAEGYTF
J: TRBJ1-2
D: TRBD1
size: -
V: TRBV5-1